The 2 T cell receptor beta chains in this list originate from one sample, sequenced in a study of T cell responses to AZD1222 COVID-19 vaccine. TCRdb keeps only in-frame clones here, not all; method: immunoSEQ multiplex PCR. Of more than 80,000 clones in the sample, just over 85% are singletons; the top ten hold 10%. The source was peripheral blood, collected on day 0 of MenACWY control vaccination. Receptor source: an adult in good health.

This chain uses TRBV5-4 with TRBJ1-1, with 7 bases lining up with TRBD1. The V gene's germline CDR1 is SGHNT and CDR2 YYREEE (reference sequence). CDR3 length equals 12 residues. The V segment lost 4 bases and the J segment 7 bases; nucleotides outside the gene matches: 4. The CDR3, as DNA: TGTGCCAGCAGCAGACGGGACAGTGAAGCTTTCTTT. It translates to CASSRRDSEAFF.

V and J are TRBV7-2 and TRBJ1-2; TRBD1 aligns across 8 bases. The V segment lost 5 bases and the J segment 4 bases; nucleotides outside the gene matches: 6. The CDR3 covers 14 residues. Germline V gene data show CDR1 as SGHTA and CDR2 as FQGNSA. DNA of the CDR3: TGTGCCAGCAGCCGGGGACAGGCGGGCTATGGCTACACCTTC. Translation gives CASSRGQAGYGYTF. Complete variable domain (other parts from reference TRBV7-2 and TRBJ1-2): GAGVSQSPSNKVTEKGKDVELRCDPISGHTALYWYRQSLGQGLEFLIYFQGNSAPDKSGLPSDRFSAERTGGSVSTLTIQRTQQEDSAVYLCASSRGQAGYGYTFGSGTRLTVV.